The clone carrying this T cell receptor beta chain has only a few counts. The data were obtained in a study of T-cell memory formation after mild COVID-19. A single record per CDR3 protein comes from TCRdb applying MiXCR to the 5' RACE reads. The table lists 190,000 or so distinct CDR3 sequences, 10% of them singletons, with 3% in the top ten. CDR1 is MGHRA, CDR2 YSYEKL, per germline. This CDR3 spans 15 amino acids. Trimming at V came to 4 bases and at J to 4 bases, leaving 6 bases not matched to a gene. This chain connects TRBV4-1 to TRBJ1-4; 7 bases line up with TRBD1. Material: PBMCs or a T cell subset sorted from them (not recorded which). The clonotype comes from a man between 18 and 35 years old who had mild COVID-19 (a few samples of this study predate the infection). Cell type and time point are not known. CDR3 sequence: CASSPRQGVNEKLFF. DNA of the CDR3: TGCGCCAGCAGCCCTCGACAGGGTGTTAATGAAAAACTGTTTTTT.